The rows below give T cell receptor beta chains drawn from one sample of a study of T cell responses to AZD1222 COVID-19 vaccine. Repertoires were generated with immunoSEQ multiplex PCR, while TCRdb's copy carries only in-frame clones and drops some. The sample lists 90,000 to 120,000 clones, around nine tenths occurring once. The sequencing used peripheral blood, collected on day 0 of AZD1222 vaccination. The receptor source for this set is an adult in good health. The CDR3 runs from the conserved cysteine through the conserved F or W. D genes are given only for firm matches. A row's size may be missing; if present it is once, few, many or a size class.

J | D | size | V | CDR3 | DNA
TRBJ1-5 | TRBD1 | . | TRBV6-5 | CASSQGQGRYQPQHF | TGTGCCAGCAGCCAGGGACAGGGACGATATCAGCCCCAGCATTTT
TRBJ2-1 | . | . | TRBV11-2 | CASSLVGGLADKNEQFF | TGTGCCAGCAGCTTAGTGGGGGGGCTAGCGGATAAGAATGAGCAGTTCTTC
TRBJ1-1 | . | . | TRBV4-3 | CASSPTGNTEAFF | TGCGCCAGCAGCCCTACAGGGAACACTGAAGCTTTCTTT
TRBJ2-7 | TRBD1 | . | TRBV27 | CASRGQGTYEQYF | TGTGCCAGCCGGGGACAGGGGACCTACGAGCAGTACTTC
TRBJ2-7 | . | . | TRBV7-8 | CASSLQGRYEQYF | TGTGCCAGCAGCTTACAGGGAAGATACGAGCAGTACTTC
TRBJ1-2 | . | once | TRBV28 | CASSSRGARGYTF | TGTGCCAGCAGTTCGCGGGGGGCGAGGGGCTACACCTTC
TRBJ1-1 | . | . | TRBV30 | CAGLFTTEAFF | TGTGCCGGACTATTCACCACTGAAGCTTTCTTT
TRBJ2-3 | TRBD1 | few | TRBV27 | CASSQGQGATDTQYF | TGTGCCAGCAGTCAAGGACAGGGGGCAACAGATACGCAGTATTTT
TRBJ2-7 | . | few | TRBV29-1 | CSVVLPLGWPTPGYEQYF | TGCAGCGTTGTACTACCCCTAGGGTGGCCGACCCCGGGCTACGAGCAGTACTTC
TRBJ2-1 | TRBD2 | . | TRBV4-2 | CASSQGGSGLALPVRIYNEQFF | TGTGCCAGCAGCCAGGGAGGATCGGGACTAGCCCTCCCCGTCCGAATCTACAATGAGCAGTTCTTC
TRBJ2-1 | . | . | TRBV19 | CASSIVGTLPYLSEQFF | TGTGCCAGTAGTATAGTCGGGACTCTGCCTTACCTCAGTGAGCAGTTCTTC
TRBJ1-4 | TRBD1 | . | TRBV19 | CASSPTGGDEKLFF | TGTGCCAGTAGTCCTACAGGGGGGGATGAAAAACTGTTTTTT
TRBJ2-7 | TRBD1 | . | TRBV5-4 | CASSMTGIHDQYF | TGTGCCAGCAGCATGACAGGGATTCACGATCAGTACTTC
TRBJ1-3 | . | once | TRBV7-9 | CASSVLSSGNTIYF | TGTGCCAGCAGCGTACTTAGCTCTGGAAACACCATATATTTT
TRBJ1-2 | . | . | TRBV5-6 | CASSSPTTGYGYTF | TGTGCCAGCAGCTCGCCCACGACAGGTTATGGCTACACCTTC
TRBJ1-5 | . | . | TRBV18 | CASSRENQPQHF | TGTGCCAGCTCACGGGAGAATCAGCCCCAGCATTTT
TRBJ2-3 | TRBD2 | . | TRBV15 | CATSRVSGGAPTSDTQYF | TGTGCCACCAGCAGAGTTAGCGGGGGGGCCCCGACCTCAGATACGCAGTATTTT
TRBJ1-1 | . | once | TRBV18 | CASSGDSWGEAFF | TGTGCCAGCTCAGGGGACTCCTGGGGTGAAGCTTTCTTT
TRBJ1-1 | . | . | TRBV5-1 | CASTIEGRSNTEAFF | TGCGCCAGCACCATTGAGGGCCGCTCGAACACTGAAGCTTTCTTT
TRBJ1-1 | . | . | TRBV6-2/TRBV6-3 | CASSSRSGTPYTEAFF | TGTGCCAGCAGTTCGCGTTCCGGGACACCTTACACTGAAGCTTTCTTT
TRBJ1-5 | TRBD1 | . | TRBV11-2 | CASSLGTGRLNQPQHF | TGTGCCAGCAGCCTTGGGACAGGGCGGCTCAATCAGCCCCAGCATTTT
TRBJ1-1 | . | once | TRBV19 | CASTTGDRAFF | TGTGCCAGTACCACCGGGGACCGAGCTTTCTTT
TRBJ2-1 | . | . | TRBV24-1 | CATSDTGRSNEQFF | TGTGCCACCAGTGATACGGGTAGATCGAATGAGCAGTTCTTC
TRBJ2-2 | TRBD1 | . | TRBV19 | CASSFTRGITGELFF | TGTGCCAGTAGTTTTACCAGGGGGATCACCGGGGAGCTGTTTTTT
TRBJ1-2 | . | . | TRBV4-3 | CASSQVRGTNYGYTF | TGCGCCAGCAGCCAAGTGCGGGGGACTAACTATGGCTACACCTTC
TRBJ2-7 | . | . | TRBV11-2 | CASSFAGSYEQYF | TGTGCCAGCAGCTTCGCGGGGTCCTACGAGCAGTACTTC
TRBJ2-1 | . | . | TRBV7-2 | CASSLSLDLTNEQFF | TGTGCCAGCAGCTTAAGCCTGGACCTGACTAATGAGCAGTTCTTC
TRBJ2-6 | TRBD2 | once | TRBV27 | CASSLIAGAVLTF | TGTGCCAGCAGTTTAATAGCGGGGGCCGTCCTGACTTTC
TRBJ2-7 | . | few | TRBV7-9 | CASIDVGGLSSYEQYF | TGTGCCAGCATCGATGTCGGGGGCCTCAGCTCCTACGAGCAGTACTTC
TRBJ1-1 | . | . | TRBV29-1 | CSVGGGSNTEAFF | TGCAGCGTCGGTGGGGGGTCGAACACTGAAGCTTTCTTT
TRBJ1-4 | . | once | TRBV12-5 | CASGFRQNEKLFF | TGTGCTAGTGGTTTTAGACAGAATGAAAAACTGTTTTTT
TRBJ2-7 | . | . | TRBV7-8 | CASSLRTDLYEQYF | TGTGCCAGCAGCTTACGGACCGACCTATACGAGCAGTACTTC
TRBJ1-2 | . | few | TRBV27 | CASSLKVGPYGYTF | TGTGCCAGCAGTCTTAAAGTGGGGCCCTATGGCTACACCTTC
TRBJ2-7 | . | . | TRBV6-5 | CASSYSEPSGEQYF | TGTGCCAGCAGTTACTCTGAACCATCAGGCGAGCAGTACTTC
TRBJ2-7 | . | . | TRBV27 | CASSFGGVYEQYF | TGTGCCAGCAGTTTTGGAGGTGTGTACGAGCAGTACTTC
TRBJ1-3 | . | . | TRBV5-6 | CASSLLFTSGNTIYF | TGTGCCAGCAGCTTGCTGTTCACCTCTGGAAACACCATATATTTT
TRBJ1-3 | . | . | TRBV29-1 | CSVGAPGNTIYF | TGCAGCGTTGGAGCCCCTGGAAACACCATATATTTT
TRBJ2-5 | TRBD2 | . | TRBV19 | CASSIAPRLAGGRRETQYF | TGTGCCAGTAGTATAGCCCCGCGACTAGCGGGGGGGCGGAGAGAGACCCAGTACTTC
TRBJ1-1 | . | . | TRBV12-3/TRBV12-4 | CASSVGGNTEAFF | TGTGCCAGCAGTGTCGGGGGGAACACTGAAGCTTTCTTT
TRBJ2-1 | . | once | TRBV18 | CASSPRFGAGSSYNEQFF | TGTGCCAGCTCACCAAGGTTTGGGGCGGGGAGCTCCTACAATGAGCAGTTCTTC
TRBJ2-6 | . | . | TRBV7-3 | CASSSGGQSNVLTF | TGTGCCAGCAGTTCCGGGGGACAGTCCAACGTCCTGACTTTC
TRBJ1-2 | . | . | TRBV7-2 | CASSVANRAGGYTF | TGTGCCAGCAGTGTAGCGAACAGGGCCGGAGGCTACACCTTC
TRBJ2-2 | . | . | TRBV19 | CASSYRAGTGELFF | TGTGCCAGTAGTTACAGGGCCGGCACCGGGGAGCTGTTTTTT
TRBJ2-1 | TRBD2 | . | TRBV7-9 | CASSLPPRLAGAVNEQFF | TGTGCCAGCAGCTTACCCCCCCGACTAGCGGGGGCCGTCAATGAGCAGTTCTTC
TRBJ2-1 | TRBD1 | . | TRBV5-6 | CASSPTGTGNNEQFF | TGTGCCAGCAGCCCGACCGGGACAGGGAACAATGAGCAGTTCTTC
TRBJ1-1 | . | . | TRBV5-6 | CASRSSRNPNTEAFF | TGTGCCAGCAGATCTAGCAGAAACCCGAACACTGAAGCTTTCTTT
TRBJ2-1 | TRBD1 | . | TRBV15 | CATSRPRQGIYNEQFF | TGTGCCACCAGCAGACCACGACAGGGGATCTACAATGAGCAGTTCTTC
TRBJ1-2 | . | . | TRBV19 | CASSIRDINYGYTF | TGTGCCAGTAGTATCCGGGATATAAACTATGGCTACACCTTC
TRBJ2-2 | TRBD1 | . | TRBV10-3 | CAISEPAGTVTGELFF | TGTGCCATCAGTGAGCCCGCCGGGACAGTCACCGGGGAGCTGTTTTTT